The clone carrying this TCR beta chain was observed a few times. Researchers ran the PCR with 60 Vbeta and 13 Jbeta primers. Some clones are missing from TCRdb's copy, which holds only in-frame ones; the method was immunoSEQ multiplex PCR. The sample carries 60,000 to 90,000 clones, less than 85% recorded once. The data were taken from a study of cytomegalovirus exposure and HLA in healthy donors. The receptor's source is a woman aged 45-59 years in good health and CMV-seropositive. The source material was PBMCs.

Here the CDR3 reads CSVEELRDSTYEQYF. The DNA of the CDR3 is TGCAGCGTTGAAGAATTAAGGGACAGCACCTACGAGCAGTACTTC. The chain combines TRBV29-1 with TRBJ2-7; 7 bases fit TRBD1. J was trimmed by 2 bases and V by 0 bases; bases with no gene match: 7. CDR3 length: 15 amino acids. The germline CDR1 and CDR2 sequences are SQVTM and ANQGSEA.